The 9 T cell receptor beta chains below come from one sample, sequenced in a study of control samples from healthy donors and cancer patients. This table comes from immunoSEQ multiplex PCR, and its TCRdb copy is limited to in-frame clones, with some not included. This table holds 150,000 to 200,000 clones, 80% to 95% found once. Sequencing was carried out using blood. The receptors originated from a man aged 18 to 35 in good health.

The chain uses TRBV28 and TRBJ1-5; 7 bases match TRBD1. CDR1 is MDHEN, CDR2 SYDVKM, per germline. The J segment lost 5 bases and the V segment lost 6 bases, leaving 16 bases of the junction unmatched. This CDR3 has 17 amino acids. CDR3 nucleotides: TGTGCCAGCAGCCCCGGCCCGACAGGGACGTTCTATCAGCCCCAGCATTTT. Protein product: CASSPGPTGTFYQPQHF.

The V and J genes are TRBV7-3 and TRBJ1-1; no reliable D call. CDR1 is SGHTA, CDR2 FQGTGA, per germline. This CDR3 region has 15 residues. V shed 0 bases and J shed 2 bases, with 10 bases lying between them. The DNA for the CDR3 is TGTGCCAGCAGCTTAACCGGACGGATAAACACTGAAGCTTTCTTT. It encodes CASSLTGRINTEAFF.

V gene TRBV10-3 combines with J gene TRBJ1-5; TRBD1 might be the D (5 bases). CDR1 and CDR2 from the germline V gene are ENHRY and SYGVKD. The V end was cut by 9 bases, the J end by 0 bases, with 12 bases between. There are 14 residues in the CDR3. For the CDR3, the DNA is TGTGCCATAGGGACCCACTATAGCAATCAGCCCCAGCATTTT. It codes for CAIGTHYSNQPQHF.

The rearrangement links TRBV25-1 to TRBJ2-7, with 7 nucleotides matching TRBD1. This CDR3 is built from 14 residues. With V trimmed by 5 bases and J by 0 bases, 4 bases remained unmatched. From germline, CDR1 is MGHDK and CDR2 SYGVNS. The CDR3 DNA sequence: TGTGCCAGCAGTTACGGGACAGACTCCTACGAGCAGTACTTC. It encodes CASSYGTDSYEQYF.

V and J are TRBV6-2 or TRBV6-3 and TRBJ1-5; TRBD1 matches at 7 bases. The CDR3 extends over 16 amino acids. V shed 0 bases and J 7 bases; nucleotides not matched to a gene: 9. Germline V CDR1 and CDR2: MNHEY, SVGEGT. CDR3 nucleotides: TGTGCCAGCAGTTACTCCGGGACAGTGGAGGAGCAGCCCCAGCATTTT. Translation: CASSYSGTVEEQPQHF.

The rearrangement joins TRBV6-1 to TRBJ2-6; TRBD2 aligns across 9 bases. Trimming at V came to 1 base and at J to 0 bases, leaving 4 bases not matched to a gene. Germline V gene data show CDR1 as MNHNS and CDR2 as SASEGT. CDR3 length: 18 residues. This CDR3 is CASSEGRGGASGANVLTF. In nucleotides, the CDR3 is TGTGCCAGCAGTGAAGGTCGCGGGGGGGCCTCTGGGGCCAACGTCCTGACTTTC.

The V and J genes are TRBV30 and TRBJ1-2; TRBD1 matches 10 bases. The CDR3 spans 15 residues. Trimming cost V 2 bases and J 4 bases; bases outside gene matches: 7. CDR1 and CDR2 (germline): GTSNPN, SVGIG (reference sequence). CDR3 protein: CAWSRFGTGVYGYTF. In nucleotides, the CDR3 is TGTGCCTGGAGTCGGTTCGGGACAGGGGTCTATGGCTACACCTTC.

The chain joins TRBV20-1 to TRBJ2-1, with 7 positions matching TRBD2. Trimming removed 3 bases from V and 7 bases from J; junction bases left unmatched: 3. CDR3 size: 12 residues. Germline V gene sequence: CDR1 DFQATT, CDR2 SNEGSKA (reference sequence). The CDR3 protein is CSASSAGNEQFF. The CDR3 nucleotides are TGCAGTGCTAGTTCAGCGGGGAATGAGCAGTTCTTC.

V gene TRBV10-3 combines with J gene TRBJ2-1; no firm D call. Germline assignment: CDR1 ENHRY and CDR2 SYGVKD. V was trimmed by 2 bases and J by 0 bases, leaving 8 bases between them. The length of the CDR3 is 15 residues. CDR3 coding DNA: TGTGCCATCAGTGAGAGTTGGAGCTCCTACAATGAGCAGTTCTTC. Translated, it gives CAISESWSSYNEQFF.